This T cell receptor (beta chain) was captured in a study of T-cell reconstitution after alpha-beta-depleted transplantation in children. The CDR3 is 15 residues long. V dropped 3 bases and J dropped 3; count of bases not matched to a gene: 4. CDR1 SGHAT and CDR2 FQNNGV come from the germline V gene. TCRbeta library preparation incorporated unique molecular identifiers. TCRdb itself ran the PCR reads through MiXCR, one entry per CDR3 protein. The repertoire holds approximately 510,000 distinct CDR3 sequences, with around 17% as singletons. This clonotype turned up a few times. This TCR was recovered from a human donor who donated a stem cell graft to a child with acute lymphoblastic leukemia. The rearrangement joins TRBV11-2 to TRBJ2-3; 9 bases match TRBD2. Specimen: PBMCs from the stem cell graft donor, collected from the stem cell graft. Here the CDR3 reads CASSFVAGVTDTQYF. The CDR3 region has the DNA TGTGCCAGCAGCTTCGTAGCGGGAGTTACAGATACGCAGTATTTT.